One sample yielded the 21 T cell receptor beta chains listed below, sequenced in a study of response to subunit inactivated influenza vaccine. TCRdb reprocessed the RT-PCR reads with MiXCR, giving one entry per CDR3 protein. Altogether approximately 680,000 distinct CDR3 sequences are present, approximately 14% being singletons, with the ten largest covering around 10%. The sequences come from PBMCs from blood, collected 11 to 12 days after vaccination. The receptors derive from a man aged 50 to 59 who received an inactivated influenza vaccine.

This clonotype showed up just a few times. The chain employs TRBV7-8 and TRBJ1-1; 8 nucleotides align to TRBD1. Looked up from germline, CDR1 is SGHVS and CDR2 is FQNEAQ. The CDR3 extends over 19 amino acids. V lost 3 bases and J lost 3; bases outside the gene matches: 18. The CDR3 is CASSFPRTGRLIPDTEAFF. The CDR3 DNA reads as TGTGCCAGCAGCTTTCCCCGGACAGGGCGCTTAATCCCCGACACTGAAGCTTTCTTT.

This clonotype has only a few counts. The chain recombines TRBV2 with TRBJ2-3; 8 nucleotides agree with TRBD1. V lost 6 bases and J lost 0; bases outside the gene matches: 5. CDR1 and CDR2 from the germline V gene are SNHLY and FYNNEI. The CDR3 consists of 15 residues. The CDR3 is CASRARGPSTDTQYF. As DNA, the CDR3 is TGTGCCAGCAGGGCCAGGGGGCCTAGCACAGATACGCAGTATTTT.

The J gene is TRBJ2-1, the V gene TRBV7-2, with 8 positions matching TRBD1. Germline V gene sequence: CDR1 SGHTA, CDR2 FQGNSA. The V gene end was trimmed by 4 bases and the J gene end by 5 bases; junction bases not matched to a gene: 4. CDR3 length: 14 residues. CDR3 sequence: CASSSRTGHNEQFF. CDR3 DNA sequence: TGTGCCAGCAGCTCAAGGACAGGGCACAATGAGCAGTTCTTC.

V gene TRBV5-1 combines with J gene TRBJ2-5; possibly TRBD1 or TRBD2 for D (6 bases each). Trimming left V 4 bases short and J 5 bases short, with 15 bases between. In germline, CDR1 is SGHRS, CDR2 YFSETQ. This CDR3 has 14 residues. The CDR3 coding sequence is TGCGCCAGCAGCCCGGGGGCAGGGGACGAGACCCAGTACTTC. Its translation: CASSPGAGDETQYF. Variable domain in full (rest from reference TRBV5-1 and TRBJ2-5): KAGVTQTPRYLIKTRGQQVTLSCSPISGHRSVSWYQQTPGQGLQFLFEYFSETQRNKGNFPGRFSGRQFSNSRSEMNVSTLELGDSALYLCASSPGAGDETQYFGPGTRLLVL.

The J gene is TRBJ2-2, the V gene TRBV6-2 or TRBV6-3, with TRBD1 as a possible D gene (6 bases). Germline V gene sequence: CDR1 MNHEY, CDR2 SVGEGT. The CDR3 runs to 15 residues. Between the trimmed V and J ends, which lost 6 bases and 4 bases, there was a span of 15 bases. In DNA form, the CDR3 reads TGTGCCAGCAGAAAGGACAGACGAACCACCGGGGAGCTGTTTTTT. It codes for CASRKDRRTTGELFF.

The DNA for the CDR3 is TGTGCCAGCAGTTACAACAGGGGGCTGGATGAGCAGTTCTTC. Protein: CASSYNRGLDEQFF. The V call is TRBV6-5, the J call TRBJ2-1, with 9 bases matching TRBD1. There are 14 residues in the CDR3. V shed 2 bases, J shed 8 bases, and the junction held 4 bases outside the gene matches. CDR1 is MNHEY and CDR2 is SVGAGI in the germline V gene.

J is TRBJ2-3 and V is TRBV9, with D unclear. CDR1 is SGDLS, CDR2 YYNGEE, per germline. The CDR3 runs to 17 residues. Trimming took 3 bases from V and 6 from J, leaving 23 bases between them. The CDR3 spells CASSAVSDSLSPDTQYF. The CDR3 coding sequence is TGTGCCAGCAGCGCTGTCTCTGACTCGCTCAGTCCGGATACGCAGTATTTT.

This clonotype was seen more than once but under ten times. This CDR3 reads CASSPFLAGAYNEQFF. The CDR3 DNA reads as TGTGCCAGCAGCCCCTTCCTAGCGGGAGCCTACAATGAGCAGTTCTTC. This chain links TRBV14 with TRBJ2-1, with 10 bases matching TRBD2. With V trimmed by 4 bases and J by 2 bases, 5 bases remained unmatched. The CDR3 sequence is 16 residues long. Germline V gives CDR1 SGHDN, CDR2 FVKESK.

This clonotype was recorded many times. V usage is TRBV20-1 and J usage is TRBJ2-5; the D is unclear. Germline assignment: CDR1 DFQATT and CDR2 SNEGSKA (reference sequence). V dropped 0 bases and J dropped 4 bases, with 12 bases sitting between them. This CDR3 has 14 residues. The CDR3 loop is CSARDGRGRETQYF. CDR3 sequence (DNA): TGCAGTGCTAGAGACGGGCGTGGCCGAGAGACCCAGTACTTC.

This clonotype was found a few times. The V gene is TRBV7-2, the J gene TRBJ2-3; the match to TRBD1 covers 8 bases. CDR1 is SGHTA and CDR2 is FQGNSA in the germline V gene. Trimming cost V 5 bases and J 8 bases; bases outside gene matches: 12. The CDR3 is made up of 15 amino acids. Here the CDR3 DNA reads TGTGCCAGCAGCCCGCAGGGGGCTCTAACGCGTACGCAGTATTTT. Encoded protein: CASSPQGALTRTQYF.

The chain has TRBV12-3 or TRBV12-4 and TRBJ2-1; D is perhaps TRBD2 (6 bases). Trimming left V 3 bases short and J 8 bases short, with 17 bases between. The CDR3 has 15 amino acids. The CDR3 DNA sequence: TGTGCCAGCAGTTTTCGGGACTCTCCCAGGGATGAGCAGTTCTTC. This translates into CASSFRDSPRDEQFF.

There are many counts of this clonotype. The CDR3 sequence is CASSQTDSLRSPLHF. As DNA, the CDR3 is TGTGCCAGCAGTCAAACCGACAGTCTTAGGTCACCCCTCCACTTT. V is TRBV27 and J is TRBJ1-6; a possible D gene is TRBD1 (5 bases). V lost 5 bases and J lost 10, with 18 bases in between. The CDR3 is made up of 15 amino acids. Germline assignment: CDR1 MNHEY and CDR2 SMNVEV (reference sequence).

CDR3 loop: CATLRTGTPSNEQFF. The CDR3, as DNA: TGTGCCACCCTAAGGACCGGGACTCCCAGCAATGAGCAGTTCTTC. This sequence joins TRBV6-1 and TRBJ2-1, with a weak D call TRBD2 (6 bases). Per the germline V gene, CDR1 is MNHNS and CDR2 is SASEGT. V gave up 10 bases and J gave up 6 bases, with 22 bases separating them. The CDR3 is made up of 15 amino acids.

The V gene is TRBV28, the J gene TRBJ2-3; TRBD2 matches 7 bases. Germline V gene data show CDR1 as MDHEN and CDR2 as SYDVKM. The CDR3 loop spans 15 amino acids. V lost 3 bases and J lost 8; bases outside the gene matches: 11. Here the CDR3 DNA reads TGTGCCAGCAGTTTCCTAGTGGGGGAGGGAGGTACGCAGTATTTT. This gives the protein CASSFLVGEGGTQYF.

This clonotype occurred a few times. The chain uses TRBV7-8 and TRBJ2-3, with D maybe TRBD2 (6 bases). V gave up 5 bases and J gave up 6 bases, with 24 bases separating them. Germline CDR1 SGHVS, CDR2 FQNEAQ. The CDR3 length is 17 residues. DNA of the CDR3: TGTGCCAGCAGCCCAATTACCTCCCGGGGGAGGCTTGATACGCAGTATTTT. It codes for CASSPITSRGRLDTQYF.

This clonotype came up many times. This chain uses TRBV12-3 or TRBV12-4 with TRBJ2-7, with 12 nucleotides matching TRBD1. J lost 7 bases, V lost 5 bases, and 18 bases had no gene match. CDR3 length: 18 amino acids. The CDR3 loop is CASSLSVVWDRGQGEQYF. CDR3 sequence (DNA): TGTGCCAGCAGTCTCTCGGTTGTATGGGACAGGGGGCAGGGAGAGCAGTACTTC.

This chain links TRBV20-1 with TRBJ2-7; D unclear. Germline CDR1 reads DFQATT; CDR2 reads SNEGSKA (reference sequence). The CDR3 runs to 15 residues. Trimming stripped 0 bases from V and 2 bases from J, with 14 bases between. The CDR3 spells CSARERKGPPYEQYF. Here the CDR3 DNA reads TGCAGTGCTAGAGAAAGGAAAGGTCCCCCCTACGAGCAGTACTTC.

V usage is TRBV18 and J usage is TRBJ1-4; D call uncertain. In germline, CDR1 is KGHSH, CDR2 LQKENI. CDR3 length: 15 residues. Trimming left V 1 base short and J 8 bases short, with 14 bases between. CDR3 DNA sequence: TGTGCCAGCTCACCACGATCAGCGGACTCGGAAAAACTGTTTTTT. Protein product: CASSPRSADSEKLFF.

This chain connects TRBV20-1 to TRBJ2-7; TRBD2 aligns across 14 bases. The CDR3 has 14 amino acids. Germline V gene sequence: CDR1 DFQATT, CDR2 SNEGSKA (reference sequence). J was trimmed by 3 bases and V by 5 bases; bases with no gene match: 3. Written as DNA, the CDR3 is TGCAGTGCTTATGGGACTAGCGGGAGCTACGAGCAGTACTTC. The encoded protein is CSAYGTSGSYEQYF.

This clonotype was seen only a few times. The CDR3 region is CSVDDIGPGYTF. The CDR3 region has the DNA TGCAGCGTTGACGACATAGGGCCTGGCTACACCTTC. This chain connects TRBV29-1 to TRBJ1-2; D uncertain. CDR1 and CDR2 from the germline V gene are SQVTM and ANQGSEA. Trimming took off 3 bases at V and 7 bases at J, with 12 bases between the two ends. The CDR3 loop spans 12 amino acids.

V gene TRBV29-1 combines with J gene TRBJ2-5; 7 nucleotides match TRBD2. The J segment lost 4 bases and the V segment lost 1 base, leaving 6 bases of the junction unmatched. The CDR3 has 14 residues. Germline V gives CDR1 SQVTM, CDR2 ANQGSEA. The CDR3, as DNA: TGCAGCGTTGAAGGGCAGCGGGAAACAGAGACCCAGTACTTC. Its protein product is CSVEGQRETETQYF.